This T cell receptor (beta chain) was documented in a study of control samples from healthy donors and cancer patients. The repertoire was sequenced with immunoSEQ multiplex PCR; TCRdb's copy has only in-frame clones and lacks some. The data show 99,000 or so clones, roughly four fifths seen once. CDR1 is SGHDT, CDR2 YYEEEE, per germline. V was pared by 4 bases and J by 4 bases, with 8 bases of the junction left unmatched. This CDR3 has 15 residues. Sequencing was carried out using blood. V and J are TRBV5-6 and TRBJ1-2; 9 nucleotides match TRBD1. The source is a woman aged 45-65 years in good health. CDR3 coding DNA: TGTGCCAGCAGCCCCGGGACAGGGTGGAGCTATGGCTACACCTTC. Its protein product is CASSPGTGWSYGYTF.